This TCR beta chain originates from a study of blood T cell repertoires in COVID-19. Study overall: The United States, Italy and Spain supplied acute and convalescent COVID-19 samples.

Profiled with immunoSEQ multiplex PCR; TCRdb holds only in-frame clones, not every one. The table lists about 90,000 clones, roughly nine tenths of them singletons. The CDR3 contains 15 residues. CDR1 is SGHRS, CDR2 YFSETQ, per germline. Trimming cost V 0 bases and J 3 bases, with 12 bases left between them. Sequenced input: peripheral blood. This TCR was sampled from a man in his fifties with COVID-19, enrolled during active disease. The V call is TRBV5-1, the J call TRBJ1-2; unclear D gene. The CDR3 loop reads CASSLGSGNDYGYTF. The CDR3 DNA is TGCGCCAGCAGCTTGGGTTCGGGGAACGACTATGGCTACACCTTC. Together with reference TRBV5-1 and TRBJ1-2, the CDR3 gives the full variable domain: KAGVTQTPRYLIKTRGQQVTLSCSPISGHRSVSWYQQTPGQGLQFLFEYFSETQRNKGNFPGRFSGRQFSNSRSEMNVSTLELGDSALYLCASSLGSGNDYGYTFGSGTRLTVV.